The rows below give T cell receptor beta chains drawn from one sample of a study of beta chain features in type 1 diabetes. Some clones are missing from TCRdb's copy, which holds only in-frame ones; the method was immunoSEQ multiplex PCR. The sample yields 300,000 to 400,000 clones, 10% to 15% seen once. Sequencing used naive CD4+ T cells from blood. The receptors here all came from a man between 18 and 29 years old in good health. CDR3s include the opening cysteine and the closing phenylalanine or tryptophan. The D gene is left open where the match is weak. Clone size, where shown, is once, few, many, or a class for clones that have expanded.

d_call clone_size j_call v_call cdr3_nt cdr3_aa
TRBD1 . TRBJ2-5 TRBV19 TGTGCCAGTAGTAGGACAGGGGGCGCGGAGACCCAGTACTTC CASSRTGGAETQYF
TRBD1 . TRBJ1-1 TRBV18 TGTGCCAGCTCACCAACGGAAGGGGGCCCGGGGGACCAAGCTTTCTTT CASSPTEGGPGDQAFF
TRBD1 few TRBJ1-5 TRBV15 TGTGCCACCAGCTACGACAGGGGGCATCAGCCCCAGCATTTT CATSYDRGHQPQHF
. few TRBJ2-5 TRBV28 TGTGCCAGCAGAGTCTCAGGGTCTGGGACCCAGTACTTC CASRVSGSGTQYF
. . TRBJ2-3 TRBV27 TGTGCCAGCCAAAAAGACAGGACACCAGCTACAGATACGCAGTATTTT CASQKDRTPATDTQYF
TRBD2 . TRBJ2-5 TRBV5-4 TGTGCCAGCAGCACCGGGACTAGCCAGTACTTC CASSTGTSQYF
TRBD2 . TRBJ2-7 TRBV28 TGTGCCAGCAGTTCGCACCCGGGAGGCTACGAGCAGTACTTC CASSSHPGGYEQYF
TRBD2 few TRBJ2-3 TRBV15 TGTGCCACCAGCAGAGTAGTTAGCGGGGGTTGGGGCACAGATACGCAGTATTTT CATSRVVSGGWGTDTQYF
TRBD2 few TRBJ2-1 TRBV7-3 TGTGCCAGCAGCCTCTCGGGGGCGGGGGGATTCAATGAGCAGTTCTTC CASSLSGAGGFNEQFF
. once TRBJ1-1 TRBV18 TGTGCCAGCTCACCAACGGGGGAGGAGACTGAAGCTTTCTTT CASSPTGEETEAFF
. . TRBJ2-2 TRBV5-1 TGCGCCAGCAGCTTCCTCCCGACCGGGGAGCTGTTTTTT CASSFLPTGELFF
. . TRBJ1-2 TRBV4-1 TGCGCCAGCAGTCTAGTCCAGGGGTCGGTCAACTATGGCTACACCTTC CASSLVQGSVNYGYTF
TRBD1 . TRBJ2-3 TRBV5-4 TGTGCCAGCAGCTCCGGACAGGAACGTAGCACAGATACGCAGTATTTT CASSSGQERSTDTQYF
. . TRBJ2-7 TRBV25-1 TGTGCCAGCAGTGAATATGGCAGCTCCTACGAGCAGTACTTC CASSEYGSSYEQYF
. few TRBJ2-5 TRBV11-2 TGTGCCAGCAGTGCCAGGGTAGCCGAGACCCAGTACTTC CASSARVAETQYF
. . TRBJ2-1 TRBV10-3 TGTGCCATCAGTGCCCCCACAGGGTATGAGGGCAATGAGCAGTTCTTC CAISAPTGYEGNEQFF
TRBD1 once TRBJ1-1 TRBV7-7 TGTGCTAGCAGCTCCGACAGGGGCACTGAAGCTTTCTTT CASSSDRGTEAFF
. . TRBJ1-4 TRBV20-1 TGCAGTGCTCCCCATTCAGAAAAACTGTTTTTT CSAPHSEKLFF
. few TRBJ2-1 TRBV7-2 TGTGCCAGCAGCCCACACCGCCCCGGGAATTTCAATGAGCAGTTCTTC CASSPHRPGNFNEQFF
. few TRBJ1-6 TRBV30 TGTGCCTGGAGCGAGATAGGGGGGGCTAATTCACCCCTCCACTTT CAWSEIGGANSPLHF
. . TRBJ1-6 TRBV28 TGTGCCAGCAGTTTGAGGACCTATAATTCACCCCTCCACTTT CASSLRTYNSPLHF
TRBD1 once TRBJ1-1 TRBV28 TGTGCCAGCAGTCTTCGGACAGGGCGGAACACTGAAGCTTTCTTT CASSLRTGRNTEAFF
. few TRBJ1-2 TRBV6-5 TGTGCCAGCAGTTACTCGAGAGCGTTTGGCTACACCTTC CASSYSRAFGYTF
TRBD1 . TRBJ2-7 TRBV28 TGTGCCAGCAGGACAGGGGTTACCTACGAGCAGTACTTC CASRTGVTYEQYF
. . TRBJ1-1 TRBV30 TGTGCCTGGAATAGCGGCGGTTATGAAGCTTTCTTT CAWNSGGYEAFF
. few TRBJ2-6 TRBV7-9 TGTGCCAGCAGCTTAGGCCTCAGGGTTGTCTACTCTGGGGCCAACGTCCTGACTTTC CASSLGLRVVYSGANVLTF
TRBD2 . TRBJ2-2 TRBV27 TGTGCCAGCAGTCTCCGGGGGGCGAACACCGGGGAGCTGTTTTTT CASSLRGANTGELFF
. . TRBJ2-1 TRBV2 TGTGCCAGTCCCCGCCCCAGCTCCTACAATGAGCAGTTCTTC CASPRPSSYNEQFF
. few TRBJ1-1 TRBV18 TGTGCCAGCTCACCCTTGACAGCCACCGCGAACACTGAAGCTTTCTTT CASSPLTATANTEAFF
TRBD1 few TRBJ2-7 TRBV18 TGTGCCAGCTCACCACCGGTTTCTTGGGACAGGGCTGCGTACGAGCAGTACTTC CASSPPVSWDRAAYEQYF
TRBD2 . TRBJ2-1 TRBV5-1 TGCGCCAGCGGGGGGACTAGCGGGAGGGTTCGCGATGAGCAGTTCTTC CASGGTSGRVRDEQFF
. few TRBJ2-5 TRBV15 TGTGCCACCAGCAGAGATCCGAGGGAAGAGACCCAGTACTTC CATSRDPREETQYF
TRBD2 . TRBJ2-1 TRBV4-2 TGTGCCAGCCGGACGTCGGGCGGGAGTGACCATGAGCAGTTCTTC CASRTSGGSDHEQFF
TRBD1 few TRBJ1-3 TRBV28 TGTGCCAGCAGAGGACAGGGGGCCGGAAACACCATATATTTT CASRGQGAGNTIYF
TRBD1 . TRBJ1-1 TRBV5-6 TGTGCCAGCATCCACTTGGGGACAGGGGGCGAGGAAGCTTTCTTT CASIHLGTGGEEAFF
. . TRBJ2-7 TRBV6-5 TGTGCCAGCAGTTATGAGATCGGCGGGGCCTACGAGCAGTACTTC CASSYEIGGAYEQYF
TRBD1 few TRBJ1-1 TRBV25-1 TGTGCCAGCAGTACAGGGGTGACTGAAGCTTTCTTT CASSTGVTEAFF
. few TRBJ2-2 TRBV7-6 TGTGCCAGCAGCTTAACTCCCACGAACACCGGGGAGCTGTTTTTT CASSLTPTNTGELFF
TRBD1 few TRBJ1-5 TRBV5-6 TGTGCCAGCAGCACCAGGTATAGGGGGCGAAGCAATCAGCCCCAGCATTTT CASSTRYRGRSNQPQHF
TRBD2 . TRBJ2-7 TRBV5-1 TGCGCCAGCAGCTTAACTAGCGGGGGGACCTCCTACGAGCAGTACTTC CASSLTSGGTSYEQYF
. . TRBJ2-3 TRBV7-3 TGTGCCAGCAGCTTAGGGAGAAGCACAGATACGCAGTATTTT CASSLGRSTDTQYF
TRBD1 . TRBJ1-6 TRBV7-2 TGTGCCAGCACCCCGGACAGGGTTTCACCCCTCCACTTT CASTPDRVSPLHF
TRBD2 few TRBJ2-6 TRBV6-5 TGTGCCAGCAGTTACTCGGGAGGGGACGGGGCCAACGTCCTGACTTTC CASSYSGGDGANVLTF
. . TRBJ2-1 TRBV30 TGTGCCGCTCTCCTAGACTGGGCCTACAATGAGCAGTTCTTC CAALLDWAYNEQFF
. few TRBJ1-3 TRBV18 TGTGCCAGCTCACCACAGCGGGATCCTGGAAACACCATATATTTT CASSPQRDPGNTIYF
. few TRBJ2-7 TRBV7-2 TGTGCCAGCAGCTTAGCGGAAGGTACGGGGGAGCAGTACTTC CASSLAEGTGEQYF
TRBD1 . TRBJ1-4 TRBV7-9 TGTGCCAGCAGCGGACAGGGTGATGAAAAACTGTTTTTT CASSGQGDEKLFF
. . TRBJ2-2 TRBV6-5 TGTGCCAGCAGTTACAGGCACAGAGCAAACACCGGGGAGCTGTTTTTT CASSYRHRANTGELFF
TRBD2 . TRBJ2-7 TRBV19 TGTGCCAGTAGTATGATTTCTAGCGGCTCCTACGAGCAGTACTTC CASSMISSGSYEQYF
TRBD2 . TRBJ2-7 TRBV4-3 TGCGCCAGCAGCCAAGAAATCGCTAGCGGAGATTACGAGCAGTACTTC CASSQEIASGDYEQYF